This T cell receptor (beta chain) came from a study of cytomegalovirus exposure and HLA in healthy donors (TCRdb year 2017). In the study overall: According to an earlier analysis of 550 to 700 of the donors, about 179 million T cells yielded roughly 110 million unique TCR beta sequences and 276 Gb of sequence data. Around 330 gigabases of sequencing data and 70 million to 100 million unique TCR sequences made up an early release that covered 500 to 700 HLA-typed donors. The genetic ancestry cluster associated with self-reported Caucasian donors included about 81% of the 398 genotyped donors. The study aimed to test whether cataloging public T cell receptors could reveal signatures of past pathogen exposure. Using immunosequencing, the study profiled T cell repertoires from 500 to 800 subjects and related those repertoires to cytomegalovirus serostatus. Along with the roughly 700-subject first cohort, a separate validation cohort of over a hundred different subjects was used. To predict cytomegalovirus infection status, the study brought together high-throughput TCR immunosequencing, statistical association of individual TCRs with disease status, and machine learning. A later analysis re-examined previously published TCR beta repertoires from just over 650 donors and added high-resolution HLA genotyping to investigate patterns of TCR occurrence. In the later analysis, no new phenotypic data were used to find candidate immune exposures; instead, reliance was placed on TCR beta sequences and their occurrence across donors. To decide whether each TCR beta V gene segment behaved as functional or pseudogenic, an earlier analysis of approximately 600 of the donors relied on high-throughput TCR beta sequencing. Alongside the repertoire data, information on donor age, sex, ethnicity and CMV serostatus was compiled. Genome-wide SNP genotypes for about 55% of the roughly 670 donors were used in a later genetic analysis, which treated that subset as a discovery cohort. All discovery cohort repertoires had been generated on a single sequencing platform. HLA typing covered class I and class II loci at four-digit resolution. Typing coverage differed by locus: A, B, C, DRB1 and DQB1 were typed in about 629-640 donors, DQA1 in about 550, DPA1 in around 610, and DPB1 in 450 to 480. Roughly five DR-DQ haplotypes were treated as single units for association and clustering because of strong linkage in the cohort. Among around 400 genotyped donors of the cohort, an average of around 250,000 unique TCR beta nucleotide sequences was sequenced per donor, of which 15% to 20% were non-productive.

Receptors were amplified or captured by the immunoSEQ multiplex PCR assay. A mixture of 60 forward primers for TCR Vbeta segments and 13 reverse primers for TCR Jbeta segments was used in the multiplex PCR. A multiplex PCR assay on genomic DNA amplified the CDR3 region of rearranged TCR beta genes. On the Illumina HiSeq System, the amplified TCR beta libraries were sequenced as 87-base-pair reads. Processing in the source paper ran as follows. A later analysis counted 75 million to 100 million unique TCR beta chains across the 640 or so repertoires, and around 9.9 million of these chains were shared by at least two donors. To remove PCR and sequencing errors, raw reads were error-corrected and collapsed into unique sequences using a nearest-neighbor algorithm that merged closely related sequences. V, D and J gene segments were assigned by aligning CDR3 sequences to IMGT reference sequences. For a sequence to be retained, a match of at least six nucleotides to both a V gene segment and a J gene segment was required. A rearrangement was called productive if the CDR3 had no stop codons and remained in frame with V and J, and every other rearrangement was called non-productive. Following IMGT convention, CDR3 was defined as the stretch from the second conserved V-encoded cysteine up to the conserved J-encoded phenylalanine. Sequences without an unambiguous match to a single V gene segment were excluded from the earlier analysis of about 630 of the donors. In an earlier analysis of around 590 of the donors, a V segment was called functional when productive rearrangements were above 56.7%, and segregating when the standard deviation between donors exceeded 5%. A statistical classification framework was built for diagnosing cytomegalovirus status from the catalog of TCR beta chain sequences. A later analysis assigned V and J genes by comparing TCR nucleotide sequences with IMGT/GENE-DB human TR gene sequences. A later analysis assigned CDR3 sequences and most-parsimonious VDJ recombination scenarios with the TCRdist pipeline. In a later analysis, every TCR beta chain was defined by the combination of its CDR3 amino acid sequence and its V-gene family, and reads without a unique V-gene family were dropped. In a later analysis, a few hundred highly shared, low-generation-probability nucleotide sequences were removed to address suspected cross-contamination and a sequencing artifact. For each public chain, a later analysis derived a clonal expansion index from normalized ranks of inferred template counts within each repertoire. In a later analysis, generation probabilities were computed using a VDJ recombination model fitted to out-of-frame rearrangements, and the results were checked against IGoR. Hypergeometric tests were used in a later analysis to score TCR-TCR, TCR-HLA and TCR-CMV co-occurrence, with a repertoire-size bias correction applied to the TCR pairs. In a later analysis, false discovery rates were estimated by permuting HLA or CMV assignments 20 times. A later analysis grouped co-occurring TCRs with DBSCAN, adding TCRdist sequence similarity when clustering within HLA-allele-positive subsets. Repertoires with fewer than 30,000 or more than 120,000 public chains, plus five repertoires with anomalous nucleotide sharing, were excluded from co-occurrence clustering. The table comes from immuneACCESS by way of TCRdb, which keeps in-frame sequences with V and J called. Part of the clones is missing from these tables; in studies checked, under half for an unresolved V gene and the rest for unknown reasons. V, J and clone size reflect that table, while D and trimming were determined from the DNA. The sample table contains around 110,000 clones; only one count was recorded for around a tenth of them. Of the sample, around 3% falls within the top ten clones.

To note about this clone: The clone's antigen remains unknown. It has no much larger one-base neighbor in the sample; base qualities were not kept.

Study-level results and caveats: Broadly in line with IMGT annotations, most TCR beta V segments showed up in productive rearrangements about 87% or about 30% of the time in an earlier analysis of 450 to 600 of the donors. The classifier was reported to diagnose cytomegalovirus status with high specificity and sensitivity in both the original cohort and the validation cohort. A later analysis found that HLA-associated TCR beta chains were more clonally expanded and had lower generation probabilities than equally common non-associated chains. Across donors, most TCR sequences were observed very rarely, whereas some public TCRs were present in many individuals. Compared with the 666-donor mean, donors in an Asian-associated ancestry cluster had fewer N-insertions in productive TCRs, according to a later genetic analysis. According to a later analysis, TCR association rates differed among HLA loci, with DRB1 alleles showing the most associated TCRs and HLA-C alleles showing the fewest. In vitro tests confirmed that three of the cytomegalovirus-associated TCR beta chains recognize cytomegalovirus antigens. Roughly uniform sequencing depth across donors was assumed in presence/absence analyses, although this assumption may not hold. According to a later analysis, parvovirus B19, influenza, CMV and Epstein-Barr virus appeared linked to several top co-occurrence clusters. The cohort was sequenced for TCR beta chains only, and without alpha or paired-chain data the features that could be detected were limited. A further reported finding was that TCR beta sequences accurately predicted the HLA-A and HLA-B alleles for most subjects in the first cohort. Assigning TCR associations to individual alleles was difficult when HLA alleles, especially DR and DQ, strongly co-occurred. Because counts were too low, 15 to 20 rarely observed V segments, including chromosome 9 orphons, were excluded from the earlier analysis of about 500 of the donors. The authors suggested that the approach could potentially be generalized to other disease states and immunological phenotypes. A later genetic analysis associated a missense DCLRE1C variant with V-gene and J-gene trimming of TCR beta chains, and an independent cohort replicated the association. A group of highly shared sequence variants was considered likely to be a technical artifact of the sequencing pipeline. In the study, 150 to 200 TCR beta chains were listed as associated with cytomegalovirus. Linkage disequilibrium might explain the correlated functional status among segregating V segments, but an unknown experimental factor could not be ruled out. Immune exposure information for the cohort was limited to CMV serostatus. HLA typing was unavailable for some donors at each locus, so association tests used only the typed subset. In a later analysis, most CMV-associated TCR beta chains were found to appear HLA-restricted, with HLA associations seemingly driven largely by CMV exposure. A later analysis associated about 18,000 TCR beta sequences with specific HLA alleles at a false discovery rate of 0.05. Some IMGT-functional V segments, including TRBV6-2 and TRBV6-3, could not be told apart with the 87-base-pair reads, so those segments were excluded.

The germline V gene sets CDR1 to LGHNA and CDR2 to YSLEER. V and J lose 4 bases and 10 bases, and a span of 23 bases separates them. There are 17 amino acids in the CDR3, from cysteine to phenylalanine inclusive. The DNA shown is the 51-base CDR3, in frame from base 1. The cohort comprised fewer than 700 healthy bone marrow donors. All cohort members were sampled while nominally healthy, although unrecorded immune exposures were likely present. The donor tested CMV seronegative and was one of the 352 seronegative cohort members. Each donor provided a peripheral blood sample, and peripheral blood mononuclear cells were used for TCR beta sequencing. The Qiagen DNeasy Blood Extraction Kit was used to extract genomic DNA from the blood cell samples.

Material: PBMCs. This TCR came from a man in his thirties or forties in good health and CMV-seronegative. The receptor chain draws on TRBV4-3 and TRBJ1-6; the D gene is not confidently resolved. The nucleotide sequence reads TGCGCCAGCAGCCGATTCATCGCGGTTGGAGGGAACTCACCCCTCCACTTT. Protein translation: CASSRFIAVGGNSPLHF.